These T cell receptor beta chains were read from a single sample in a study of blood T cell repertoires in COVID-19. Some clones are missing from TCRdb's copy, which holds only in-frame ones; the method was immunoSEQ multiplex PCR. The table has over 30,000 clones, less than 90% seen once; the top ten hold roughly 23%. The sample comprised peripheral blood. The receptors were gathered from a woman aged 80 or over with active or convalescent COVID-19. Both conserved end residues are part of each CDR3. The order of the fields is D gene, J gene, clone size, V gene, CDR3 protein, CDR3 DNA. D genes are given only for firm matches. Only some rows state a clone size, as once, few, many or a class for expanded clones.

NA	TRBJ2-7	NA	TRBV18	CASSPGTEYEQYF	TGTGCCAGCTCACCAGGGACTGAGTACGAGCAGTACTTC
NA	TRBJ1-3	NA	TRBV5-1	CASSLAQVSGNTIYF	TGCGCCAGCAGTTTGGCGCAGGTCTCTGGAAACACCATATATTTT
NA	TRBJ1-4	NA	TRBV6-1	CASSEAGLETAIRRLFF	TGTGCCAGCAGTGAAGCGGGTCTGGAGACAGCCATCCGGCGACTGTTTTTT
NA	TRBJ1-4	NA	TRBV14	CASSFSRTTNEKLFF	TGTGCCAGCAGCTTTTCCAGAACAACTAATGAAAAACTGTTTTTT
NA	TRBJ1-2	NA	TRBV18	CASSPGRQFNYGYTF	TGTGCCAGCTCACCGGGCAGACAATTTAACTATGGCTACACCTTC
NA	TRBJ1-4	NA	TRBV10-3	CAISESKGPGLYEKLFF	TGTGCCATCAGTGAGTCGAAGGGCCCGGGACTGTATGAAAAACTGTTTTTT
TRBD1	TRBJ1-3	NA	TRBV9	CASSVRQGASSGNTIYF	TGTGCCAGCAGCGTAAGACAGGGGGCTAGCTCTGGAAACACCATATATTTT
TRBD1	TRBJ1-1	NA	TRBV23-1	CASSRPGQGALSHMNTEAFF	TGCGCCAGCAGTCGACCGGGACAGGGGGCCCTTTCCCATATGAACACTGAAGCTTTCTTT
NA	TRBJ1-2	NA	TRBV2	CASRINPEQGNYGYTF	TGTGCCAGCAGGATAAATCCGGAACAGGGAAACTATGGCTACACCTTC
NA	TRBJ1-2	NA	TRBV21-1	CASTFRYGYTF	TGTGCCAGCACCTTTCGCTATGGCTACACCTTC
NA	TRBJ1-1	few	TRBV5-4	CASSLRATGGNTEAFF	TGTGCCAGCAGCTTACGAGCGACAGGAGGGAACACTGAAGCTTTCTTT
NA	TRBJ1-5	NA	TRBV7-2	CASSLWGDQPQHF	TGTGCCAGCAGCTTATGGGGGGATCAGCCCCAGCATTTT
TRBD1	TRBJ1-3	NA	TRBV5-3	CARSFLYRGSGNTIYF	TGTGCCAGAAGTTTCCTCTACAGGGGCTCTGGAAACACCATATATTTT
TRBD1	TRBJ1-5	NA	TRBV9	CASSGGDRASLPQHF	TGTGCCAGCAGCGGCGGGGACAGGGCTAGTCTGCCCCAGCATTTT
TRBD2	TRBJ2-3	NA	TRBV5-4	CASSSRTSGTDTQYF	TGTGCCAGCAGCTCACGGACTAGCGGCACAGATACGCAGTATTTT
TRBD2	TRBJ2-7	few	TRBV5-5	CASSQLAGEGSYEQYF	TGTGCCAGCAGCCAGCTAGCGGGGGAGGGCTCCTACGAGCAGTACTTC
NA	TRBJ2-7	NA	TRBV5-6	CASSLAVPGYEQYF	TGTGCCAGCAGCTTGGCCGTTCCGGGCTACGAGCAGTACTTC
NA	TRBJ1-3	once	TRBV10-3	CATLNERGSGNTIYF	TGTGCCACGCTAAACGAAAGGGGGTCTGGAAACACCATATATTTT
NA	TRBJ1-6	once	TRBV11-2	CASSTMGGPDSPLHF	TGTGCCAGCAGCACAATGGGGGGGCCGGACTCACCCCTCCACTTT
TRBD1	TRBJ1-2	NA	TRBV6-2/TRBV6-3	CASSYSTGQGANYGYTF	TGTGCCAGCAGTTACTCGACAGGACAGGGAGCTAACTATGGCTACACCTTC
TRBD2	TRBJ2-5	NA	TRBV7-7	CASSPAGGQETQYF	TGTGCCAGCAGCCCAGCGGGGGGGCAGGAGACCCAGTACTTC
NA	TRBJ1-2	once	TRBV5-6	CASSLSRLDGYTF	TGTGCCAGCAGCTTGTCGCGGTTGGATGGCTACACCTTC
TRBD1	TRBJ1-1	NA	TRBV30	CAWSGGQGHTEAFF	TGTGCCTGGAGTGGAGGACAGGGACACACTGAAGCTTTCTTT
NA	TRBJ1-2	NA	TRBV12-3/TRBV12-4	CASSLRENYGYTF	TGTGCCAGCAGTTTACGGGAGAACTATGGCTACACCTTC
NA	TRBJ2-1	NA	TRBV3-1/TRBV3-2	CASSQGAVLVGEQFF	TGTGCCAGCAGCCAAGGCGCTGTTCTGGTCGGTGAGCAGTTCTTC
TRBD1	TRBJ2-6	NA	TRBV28	CASSSLRRGQGSGANVLTF	TGTGCCAGCAGTTCCCTACGCCGGGGACAGGGTTCTGGGGCCAACGTCCTGACTTTC
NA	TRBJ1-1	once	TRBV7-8	CASSLRTSQAFF	TGTGCCAGCAGCCTACGAACAAGTCAGGCTTTCTTT
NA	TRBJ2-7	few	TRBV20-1	CSAPSGYEQYF	TGCAGTGCCCCAAGCGGGTACGAGCAGTACTTC
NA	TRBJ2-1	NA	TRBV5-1	CASSSGVSVNEQFF	TGCGCCAGCAGCTCGGGGGTGTCAGTGAATGAGCAGTTCTTC
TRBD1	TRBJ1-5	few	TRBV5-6	CASSPGGQGNQPQHF	TGTGCCAGCAGCCCGGGGGGACAGGGCAATCAGCCCCAGCATTTT
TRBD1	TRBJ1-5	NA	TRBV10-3	CAISESKQGANQPQHF	TGTGCCATCAGTGAGTCAAAACAGGGGGCCAATCAGCCCCAGCATTTT
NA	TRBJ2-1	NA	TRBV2	CASSERGGKNEQFF	TGTGCCAGCAGTGAACGCGGCGGGAAGAATGAGCAGTTCTTC
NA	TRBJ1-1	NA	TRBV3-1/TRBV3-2	CASSQEITLNTEAFF	TGTGCCAGCAGCCAAGAGATTACATTGAACACTGAAGCTTTCTTT
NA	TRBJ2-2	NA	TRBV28	CASTAPGATGELFF	TGTGCCAGCACCGCCCCTGGGGCCACCGGGGAGCTGTTTTTT
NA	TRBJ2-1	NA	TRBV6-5	CASMRGGQSYNEQFF	TGTGCCAGCATGAGGGGGGGACAATCCTACAATGAGCAGTTCTTC
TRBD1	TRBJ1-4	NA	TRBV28	CASSFPAGTDLKLFF	TGTGCCAGCAGTTTTCCGGCTGGGACAGACCTGAAACTGTTTTTT
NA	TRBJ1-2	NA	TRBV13	CASSRPTGTFGYTF	TGTGCCAGCAGCCGACCCACGGGGACATTTGGCTACACCTTC
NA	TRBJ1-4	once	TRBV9	CASSPIQGRNEKLFF	TGTGCCAGCAGCCCGATACAGGGAAGAAATGAAAAACTGTTTTTT
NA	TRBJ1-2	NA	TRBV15	CATFDEDYYYYGYTF	TGTGCCACCTTCGATGAGGACTATTATTACTATGGCTACACCTTC
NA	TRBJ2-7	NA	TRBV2	CASTRTLGGGVSYEQYF	TGTGCCAGCACTAGAACCCTGGGAGGGGGGGTCTCCTACGAGCAGTACTTC
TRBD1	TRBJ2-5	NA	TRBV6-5	CASRAGTGGKTQYF	TGTGCCAGCAGGGCCGGGACAGGGGGAAAGACCCAGTACTTC
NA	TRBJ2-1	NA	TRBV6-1	CASSDLSRNEQFF	TGTGCCAGCAGTGACCTTAGCCGGAATGAGCAGTTCTTC
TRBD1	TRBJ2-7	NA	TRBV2	CASRKGQTLDEQYF	TGTGCCAGCAGAAAGGGACAGACTTTGGACGAGCAGTACTTC
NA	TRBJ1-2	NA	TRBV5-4	CASSLASRFNYGYTF	TGTGCCAGCAGCTTGGCGTCCCGGTTTAACTATGGCTACACCTTC
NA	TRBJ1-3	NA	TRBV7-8	CASSFNRDSGNTIYF	TGTGCCAGCAGCTTTAACAGGGACTCTGGAAACACCATATATTTT
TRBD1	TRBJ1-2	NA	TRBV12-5	CASVSGGWNYGYTF	TGTGCTAGTGTTTCAGGGGGCTGGAACTATGGCTACACCTTC
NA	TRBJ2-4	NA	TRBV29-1	CSVVLFGDIQYF	TGCAGCGTTGTACTTTTCGGAGACATTCAGTACTTC
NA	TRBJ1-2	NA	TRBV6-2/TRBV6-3	CASSYGGSSGNYGYTF	TGTGCCAGCAGTTACGGTGGGTCGAGCGGGAACTATGGCTACACCTTC
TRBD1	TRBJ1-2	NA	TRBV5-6	CASSPDNRGVNYGYTF	TGTGCCAGCAGCCCTGACAACAGGGGGGTTAACTATGGCTACACCTTC
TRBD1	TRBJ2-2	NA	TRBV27	CASKHRGRTNTGELFF	TGTGCCAGCAAACACAGGGGGCGGACTAACACCGGGGAGCTGTTTTTT
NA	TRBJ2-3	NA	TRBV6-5	CASTRAHGGTDTQYF	TGTGCCAGCACCCGAGCCCACGGGGGAACAGATACGCAGTATTTT
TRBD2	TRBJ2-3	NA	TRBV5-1	CASSLAGGGLADTQYF	TGCGCCAGCAGCCTAGCGGGGGGAGGCTTGGCAGATACGCAGTATTTT
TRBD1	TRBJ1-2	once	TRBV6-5	CASSYSNRGHGYTF	TGTGCCAGCAGTTACTCAAACAGGGGGCACGGCTACACCTTC
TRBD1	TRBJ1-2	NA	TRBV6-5	CASRPAGTASYGYTF	TGTGCCAGCAGACCCGCCGGGACAGCTTCCTATGGCTACACCTTC
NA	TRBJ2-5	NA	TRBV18	CASSPPSIQETQYF	TGTGCCAGCTCACCACCGTCCATTCAAGAGACCCAGTACTTC
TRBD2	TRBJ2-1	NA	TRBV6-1	CASREGTSGGKLQIEQFF	TGTGCCAGCAGAGAAGGGACTAGCGGGGGGAAATTACAAATTGAGCAGTTCTTC